The 27 T cell receptor beta chains given below trace back to one sample, sequenced in a study of blood T cells in healthy people across ages. Next came a second PCR, run for about 7 to 12 cycles, which used a sample-barcoded 5' primer along with a J-beta primer mix. TCRdb re-analysed the 5' RACE reads in MiXCR, keeping a single row per CDR3 protein. This table has hundreds of thousands of distinct CDR3 sequences, over 40% appearing once. The sequenced sample was blood. The receptors derive from a woman of 80 years or more in good health.

There are many counts of this clonotype. The chain combines TRBV18 with TRBJ2-5, with no clear D. Germline CDR1 is KGHSH and CDR2 is LQKENI. The V and J ends lost 3 bases and 3 bases respectively, with 8 bases between them. The CDR3 has 13 amino acids. CDR3 DNA: TGTGCCAGCTCACCCTCTAGGGAAGAGACCCAGTACTTC. It yields the protein CASSPSREETQYF.

The V and J genes are TRBV7-2 and TRBJ1-5; TRBD1 might be the D (6 bases). CDR3 size: 17 residues. The ends were cut back, 0 bases at V and 11 bases at J, with 23 bases in the middle. Germline lookup yields CDR1 SGHTA and CDR2 FQGNSA. DNA of the CDR3: TGTGCCAGCAGCTTAGCGCTGGTACGGGGTGGAGGGGGGACCCAGCATTTT. Translation: CASSLALVRGGGGTQHF.

The V and J genes are TRBV4-1 and TRBJ2-1; 8 bases are shared with TRBD1. The CDR3 is 16 residues long. Looked up from germline, CDR1 is MGHRA and CDR2 is YSYEKL. V lost 0 bases and J lost 6; bases outside the gene matches: 7. The CDR3 DNA is TGCGCCAGCAGCCAAGAGATGGAGACAGGGGTCAATGAGCAGTTCTTC. This gives the protein CASSQEMETGVNEQFF.

The chain carries TRBV10-3 and TRBJ2-1; 14 bases match TRBD2. The trim removed 3 bases at V and 5 bases at J, leaving 15 bases unmatched. Germline V lookup: CDR1 ENHRY, CDR2 SYGVKD. The CDR3 contains 20 residues. In DNA form, the CDR3 reads TGTGCCATCAGTGACCCGATTGGACTAGCGGGGGGTCCGGTGGACAATGAGCAGTTCTTC. Translated: CAISDPIGLAGGPVDNEQFF.

At least ten counts were recorded for this clonotype. V and J are TRBV6-5 and TRBJ1-5; D not certain. Germline CDR1 MNHEY, CDR2 SVGAGI. V gave up 4 bases and J gave up 4 bases, with 11 bases separating them. The CDR3 runs to 14 residues. This CDR3 is CASSSDLGNQPQHF. For the CDR3, the DNA is TGTGCCAGCAGTTCGGATTTAGGAAATCAGCCCCAGCATTTT.

V and J are TRBV12-3 or TRBV12-4 and TRBJ2-5; TRBD1 is a possible D gene (6 bases). Trimming cost V 2 bases and J 6 bases, with 10 bases left between them. This CDR3 has 13 amino acids. CDR3 region: CASSLQGKKTQYF. Here the CDR3 DNA reads TGTGCCAGCAGTTTACAGGGGAAAAAGACCCAGTACTTC.

Written as DNA, the CDR3 is TGTGCCAGCAGCGTCGCGGGAGGGATCGCAGATACGCAGTATTTT. Its protein product is CASSVAGGIADTQYF. The V gene is TRBV9, the J gene TRBJ2-3, with 9 bases that match TRBD2. Germline V lookup: CDR1 SGDLS, CDR2 YYNGEE. The CDR3 runs 15 residues. V lost 2 bases and J lost 4; bases outside the gene matches: 5.

This clonotype was seen a single time. V and J are TRBV3-1 and TRBJ2-6; D uncertain. CDR1 is LGHDT, CDR2 YNNKEL, per germline (reference sequence). The CDR3 is 15 amino acids. Trimming shortened V by 4 bases and J by 2 bases, and 9 bases separated the two germline ends. Here the CDR3 DNA reads TGTGCCAGCAGCCGTTCAGTCGCTGGGGCCAACGTCCTGACTTTC. Encoded protein: CASSRSVAGANVLTF.

This clonotype was detected a few times. The chain joins TRBV28 to TRBJ2-4; a weak D match, TRBD1 (6 bases). V gave up 10 bases and J gave up 5 bases, with 21 bases separating them. The CDR3 spans 15 residues. Per the germline V gene, CDR1 is MDHEN and CDR2 is SYDVKM. This CDR3 reads CATKTGSMLENIQYF. The CDR3 coding sequence is TGTGCCACCAAAACAGGGTCTATGCTCGAAAACATTCAGTACTTC.

This clonotype was found once. The rearrangement joins TRBV10-3 to TRBJ2-7; D uncertain. V lost 5 bases, J lost 2 bases, and 10 bases lay in between. The CDR3 extends over 13 amino acids. CDR1 and CDR2 (germline): ENHRY, SYGVKD. The CDR3 is CAISRTDAYEQYF. The DNA of the CDR3 is TGTGCCATCAGTAGGACGGATGCCTACGAGCAGTACTTC.

V usage is TRBV29-1 and J usage is TRBJ2-1, with 7 bases fitting TRBD2. In germline, CDR1 is SQVTM, CDR2 ANQGSEA. This CDR3 comprises 12 residues. V lost 4 bases to trimming and J lost 4 bases; unmatched junction nucleotides: 1. Here the CDR3 DNA reads TGCAGCGTTGTTAGCGGGTACAATGAGCAGTTCTTC. It translates to CSVVSGYNEQFF.

This clonotype was recorded at least ten times. The chain joins TRBV29-1 to TRBJ2-1; 8 nucleotides line up with TRBD2. The CDR3 consists of 12 residues. V was clipped by 3 bases and J by 5 bases; unmatched bases: 0. The V gene's germline CDR1 is SQVTM and CDR2 ANQGSEA. The CDR3 DNA follows: TGCAGCGTTGAGCGGGGGGACAATGAGCAGTTCTTC. This sequence encodes CSVERGDNEQFF.

A note on this clonotype: The CDR3 carries no conserved terminal phenylalanine or tryptophan, so it likely arises from a read error. The chain combines TRBV6-6 with TRBJ2-1; 8 bases agree with TRBD1. Trimming at V came to 8 bases and at J to 7 bases, leaving 7 bases not matched to a gene. The CDR3 extends over 13 amino acids. The V gene's germline CDR1 is MNHNY and CDR2 SVGAGI (reference sequence). CDR3 loop: CASRTGGRNEQFY. CDR3 DNA sequence: TGTGCCAGCCGTACAGGGGGGAGGAATGAGCAGTTCTAC.

This clonotype has a handful of counts. The V gene is TRBV5-1, the J gene TRBJ1-1, with a tentative D call TRBD1 (5 bases). V was clipped by 1 base and J by 1 base, with 11 bases between them. This CDR3 has 15 amino acids. CDR1 is SGHRS, CDR2 YFSETQ, per germline. CDR3 region: CASSLWGGPNTEAFF. The CDR3 region has the DNA TGCGCCAGCAGCTTGTGGGGGGGACCGAACACTGAAGCTTTCTTT. Full variable domain (missing parts from reference TRBV5-1 and TRBJ1-1): KAGVTQTPRYLIKTRGQQVTLSCSPISGHRSVSWYQQTPGQGLQFLFEYFSETQRNKGNFPGRFSGRQFSNSRSEMNVSTLELGDSALYLCASSLWGGPNTEAFFGQGTRLTVV.

This clonotype has ten or more counts. This rearrangement joins TRBV5-1 to TRBJ2-3; 7 nucleotides line up with TRBD1. The CDR3 length is 12 residues. Per germline, CDR1 SGHRS and CDR2 YFSETQ. V dropped 4 bases and J dropped 7; count of bases not matched to a gene: 3. CDR3 residues: CASSQGENTQYF. The CDR3 region has the DNA TGCGCCAGCAGCCAGGGGGAAAATACGCAGTATTTT.

Many counts were recorded for this clonotype. The chain is built from TRBV6-6 and TRBJ2-5, with TRBD1 matching 10 bases. Germline values: CDR1 MNHNY, CDR2 SVGAGI (reference sequence). The CDR3 runs 16 residues. The V segment lost 6 bases and the J segment 4 bases; nucleotides outside the gene matches: 11. This CDR3 reads CASSFPGTGAPETQYF. CDR3 nucleotides: TGTGCCAGCAGCTTCCCTGGGACAGGGGCTCCAGAGACCCAGTACTTC.

This clonotype was detected ten times or more. J is TRBJ2-1 and V is TRBV12-3 or TRBV12-4; D is undetermined. CDR3 size: 12 residues. The V and J ends lost 3 bases and 9 bases respectively, with 9 bases between them. CDR3 DNA: TGTGCCAGCAGTTTGGTCTTGGGTGAGCAGTTCTTC. This gives the protein CASSLVLGEQFF.

As regards this clonotype: A much larger clone lies one base from this, so it may be a read error. The chain employs TRBV10-3 and TRBJ2-3, with 9 bases aligning to TRBD2. Per germline, CDR1 ENHRY and CDR2 SYGVKD. The CDR3 is 18 residues long. The CDR3 DNA is TGTGCCGTCAGTGAAGCGGGAGGAAGGCCCGCAGGAGCAGATACGCAGTATTTT. Translated, it gives CAVSEAGGRPAGADTQYF.

The rearrangement joins TRBV3-1 to TRBJ2-7; D is possibly TRBD2 (6 bases). The CDR3 runs to 15 residues. In germline, CDR1 is LGHDT, CDR2 YNNKEL (reference sequence). The germline V and J ends were trimmed by 4 bases and 2 bases, with 15 bases remaining between them. The chain's CDR3 is CASSPQSGGPYEQYF. As DNA, the CDR3 is TGTGCCAGCAGCCCCCAGTCCGGGGGTCCCTACGAGCAGTACTTC.

This clonotype was observed a handful of times. The chain recombines TRBV2 with TRBJ2-3; TRBD1 matches at 9 bases. Looked up from germline, CDR1 is SNHLY and CDR2 is FYNNEI. This CDR3 spans 15 amino acids. V lost 1 base to trimming and J lost 2 bases; unmatched junction nucleotides: 1. The CDR3 here is CASSEGTGDTDTQYF. The CDR3 bases are TGTGCCAGCAGTGAAGGGACAGGGGACACAGATACGCAGTATTTT.

This clonotype was seen repeatedly, ten times or more. The V gene is TRBV20-1, the J gene TRBJ2-3; D may be TRBD2 (5 bases). This CDR3 has 14 residues. The germline V gene has CDR1 DFQATT and CDR2 SNEGSKA (reference sequence). The V gene lost 0 bases and the J gene lost 4 bases, with 11 bases spanning the gap. CDR3 region: CSARDMRASDTQYF. CDR3 in DNA: TGCAGTGCTAGAGATATGCGGGCCTCAGATACGCAGTATTTT.

This chain connects TRBV3-1 to TRBJ2-3; TRBD2 matches at 8 bases. This CDR3 comprises 16 residues. CDR1 is LGHDT, CDR2 YNNKEL, per germline (reference sequence). The ends lost 0 bases at V and 5 bases at J; junction bases unmatched: 7. This CDR3 is CASSQDVAGTIDTQYF. The CDR3 DNA reads as TGTGCCAGCAGCCAAGATGTAGCGGGAACTATAGATACGCAGTATTTT.

V gene TRBV27 combines with J gene TRBJ2-6; D not certain. Germline CDR1 MNHEY, CDR2 SMNVEV (reference sequence). CDR3 length: 19 residues. Trimming stripped 5 bases from V and 1 base from J, with 21 bases between. The chain's CDR3 is CASSPALAVYRSGANVLTF. As DNA, the CDR3 is TGTGCCAGCAGTCCCGCCTTGGCCGTATACAGATCTGGGGCCAACGTCCTGACTTTC.

As for this clonotype: One end of the junction does not line up with germline, which may come from a read error. The CDR3 DNA is TGTGCCAGCAGCTTTCGGTCTGGGAGTTCCTACAATAAGCAGTTCTTC. It is translated as CASSFRSGSSYNKQFF. The chain couples TRBV7-3 to TRBJ2-1, with D possibly TRBD2 on 5 matching bases. Germline lookup yields CDR1 SGHTA and CDR2 FQGTGA. This CDR3 contains 16 residues.

As regards this clonotype: A much larger clone differs by one base, so this may be a read error. The V call is TRBV5-1, the J call TRBJ2-3; D perhaps matches TRBD1 (5 bases). The V gene's germline CDR1 is SGHRS and CDR2 YFSETQ. This CDR3 is 13 amino acids long. The DNA of the CDR3 is TGCGCCAGCAGGGGTGACAGCACAGATACGCGGTATTTT. This translates into CASRGDSTDTRYF.

This clonotype has more than one count but fewer than ten. Just one base apart from a much larger clone, this may be a read error. This chain uses TRBV7-2 with TRBJ2-1, with D possibly being TRBD1 (6 bases). Germline CDR1 reads SGHTA; CDR2 reads FQGNSA. V gave up 5 bases and J gave up 6 bases, with 14 bases separating them. The CDR3 totals 14 residues. Written as DNA, the CDR3 is TGTGCCAGCAGCCGGCGCCAGACAGGCAATGAGCAGTTCTTC. It yields the protein CASSRRQTGNEQFF.

This sequence joins TRBV3-1 and TRBJ1-1, with a tentative D call TRBD1 (6 bases). V was shortened by 2 bases and J by 5 bases, with 18 bases between the two germline ends. Germline V gene lookup returns CDR1 LGHDT and CDR2 YNNKEL (reference sequence). The CDR3 is 16 amino acids. The CDR3 bases are TGTGCCAGCAGCCAAAGGTCCGGGACTCAGGGGACTGAAGCTTTCTTT. This translates into CASSQRSGTQGTEAFF.